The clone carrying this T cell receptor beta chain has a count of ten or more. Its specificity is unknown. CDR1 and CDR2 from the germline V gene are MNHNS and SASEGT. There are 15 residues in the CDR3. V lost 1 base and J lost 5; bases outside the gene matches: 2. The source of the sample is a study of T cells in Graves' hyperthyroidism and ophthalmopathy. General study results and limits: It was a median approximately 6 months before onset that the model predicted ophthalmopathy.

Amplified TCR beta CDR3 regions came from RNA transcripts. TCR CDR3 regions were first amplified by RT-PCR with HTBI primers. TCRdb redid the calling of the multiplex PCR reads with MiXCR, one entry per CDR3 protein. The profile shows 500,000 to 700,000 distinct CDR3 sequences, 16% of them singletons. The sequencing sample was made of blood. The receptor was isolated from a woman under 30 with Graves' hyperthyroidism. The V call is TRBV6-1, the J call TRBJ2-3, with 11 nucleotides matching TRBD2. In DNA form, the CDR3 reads TGTGCCAGCAGTGAAGTAGCGGGAGGGTTAGATACGCAGTATTTT. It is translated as CASSEVAGGLDTQYF.